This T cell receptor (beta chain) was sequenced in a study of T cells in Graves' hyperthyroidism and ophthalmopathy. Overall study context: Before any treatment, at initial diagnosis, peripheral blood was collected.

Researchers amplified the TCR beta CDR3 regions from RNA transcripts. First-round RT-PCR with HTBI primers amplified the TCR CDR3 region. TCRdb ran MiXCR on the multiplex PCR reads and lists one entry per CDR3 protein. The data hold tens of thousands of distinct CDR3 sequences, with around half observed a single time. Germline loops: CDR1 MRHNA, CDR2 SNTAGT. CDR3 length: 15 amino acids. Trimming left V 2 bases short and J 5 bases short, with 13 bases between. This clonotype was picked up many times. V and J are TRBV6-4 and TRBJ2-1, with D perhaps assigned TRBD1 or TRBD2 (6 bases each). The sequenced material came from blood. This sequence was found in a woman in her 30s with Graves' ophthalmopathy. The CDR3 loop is CASSDMAGQNNEQFF. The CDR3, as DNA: TGTGCCAGCAGTGACATGGCGGGACAAAACAATGAGCAGTTCTTC.